Sequencing of this TCR beta chain was carried out in a study of shared clonotypes between healthy human individuals. CDR1 MGHRA and CDR2 YSYEKL come from the germline V gene. CDR3 length: 16 amino acids. TCRdb's copy holds only in-frame clones and misses some; the assay was immunoSEQ multiplex PCR. Counted here are roughly 96,000 clones, about 45% occurring once; the ten biggest clones make up roughly 16%. The source is a woman aged 40 to 50 in good health. Some clones in this sample may be carry-over from other donors' samples. The chain has TRBV4-1 and TRBJ2-5; 7 bases fit TRBD2. The DNA end is more similar to TRBJ2-7, so the J call may be wrong. The sample comprised PBMCs. The CDR3, as DNA: TGCGCCAGCAGCCACCAAGGTCTAGCGGTATCTTACGAGCAGTACTTC. Translated: CASSHQGLAVSYEQYF.